This T cell receptor (beta chain) was identified during a study of T cells in localized non-small cell lung cancer (dated by TCRdb to the early 2020s). For the study in its entirety: The study analyzed T cell repertoires of a few hundred early-stage NSCLC patients, comparing tumors and uninvolved tumor-adjacent lungs. The cohort consisted of 236 treatment-naive NSCLC patients whose localized lung tumors had been resected. NSCLC patients had a mean age of roughly 66 years, and around 140 were male and around 99 female. What the work shows at the level of the full study, not this receptor alone: Because the study design was exploratory, TCR variables were selected using unadjusted p-values without false-discovery rate correction. Higher T cell density in blood was associated with longer overall survival, whereas higher clonality in adjacent lung was associated with shorter survival. The highest T cell clonality was observed in uninvolved tumor-adjacent lung, where clonality exceeded that of tumor, suggesting that antigenic responses were more focused in uninvolved tumor-adjacent lung. Multi-region tumor sequencing was not performed, so intratumor heterogeneity could not be excluded. A median of around 57 of the top 100 tumor clones turned up in the paired uninvolved adjacent lung, and around 27 of those clones also ranked among the top 100 of that same adjacent lung.

The CDR3 contains 11 residues, cysteine and phenylalanine counted. Only the CDR3 region is kept as DNA, spanning 33 bases read in frame from base 1. V is reduced by 3 bases and J by 7 bases, leaving a spacing of 9 bases between them. The germline V gene supplies CDR1 SQVTM and CDR2 ANQGSEA. Turning to this clone: Its recognized antigen is unknown. Per-base qualities were not stored, and no clone one base away is much larger.

The immunoSEQ Assay was used to sequence TCR beta CDR3 regions from DNA. Under the source paper's analysis protocol: T cell density was computed as TCR beta template counts normalized to usable DNA estimated by amplifying housekeeping genes. Richness was estimated using the preseqR package, with extrapolation to 400,000 templates for PBMC samples and to 120,000 templates for tissue samples. Clonality was calculated as one minus Pielou's evenness. Tissue-enriched TCRs were identified by differential abundance testing using productive amino-acid clonotypes, minimum total count 5 and alpha 0.1. Repertoire overlap between compartments was quantified with the Jaccard Index and Morisita Overlap Index. GLIPH clustered TCR beta CDR3s with public tetramer-defined viral CDR3s; viral motifs required at least three viral sequences plus V-gene enrichment. TCRdb limited this immuneACCESS table to in-frame rearrangements with V and J called. A share of clones is missing; checked studies link under half to unresolved V genes, and the rest is unexplained. That table is the source of V, J and clone size, and D and trimming were worked out from the DNA. Here the sample has approximately 34,000 clones; roughly 85% occur a single time. Less than 8.5% of the sample goes to the ten largest clones.

At diagnosis, tumor, uninvolved tumor-adjacent lung and peripheral blood were collected and then preserved as a mix of FFPE and fresh-frozen material. For TCR repertoire profiling, the blood samples were analyzed as peripheral blood mononuclear cells. The sequence was collected from a woman aged 35-75 years with stage I lung adenocarcinoma. The rearranged segments are TRBV29-1 and TRBJ1-2; the D gene lacks a confident call. The specimen comprised peripheral blood, sampled before any cancer treatment. The sequenced DNA: TGCAGCGTTGAGGCCGGGCTTGGCTACACCTTC. It encodes CSVEAGLGYTF. With all but the CDR3 taken from the reference TRBV29-1 and TRBJ1-2 genes, the full variable domain is: SAVISQKPSRDICQRGTSLTIQCQVDSQVTMMFWYRQQPGQSLTLIATANQGSEATYESGFVIDKFPISRPNLTFSTLTVSNMSPEDSSIYLCSVEAGLGYTFGSGTRLTVV.